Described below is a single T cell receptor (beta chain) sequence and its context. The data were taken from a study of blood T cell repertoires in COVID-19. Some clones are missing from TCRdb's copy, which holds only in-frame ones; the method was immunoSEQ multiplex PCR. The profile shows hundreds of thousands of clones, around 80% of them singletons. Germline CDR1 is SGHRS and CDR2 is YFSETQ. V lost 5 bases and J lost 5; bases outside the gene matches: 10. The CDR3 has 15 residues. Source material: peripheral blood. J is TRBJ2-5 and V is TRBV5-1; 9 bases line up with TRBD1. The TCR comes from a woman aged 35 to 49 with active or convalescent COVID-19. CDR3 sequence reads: CASRKEGQGGETQYF. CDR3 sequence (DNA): TGCGCCAGCAGGAAAGAGGGACAGGGTGGGGAGACCCAGTACTTC.